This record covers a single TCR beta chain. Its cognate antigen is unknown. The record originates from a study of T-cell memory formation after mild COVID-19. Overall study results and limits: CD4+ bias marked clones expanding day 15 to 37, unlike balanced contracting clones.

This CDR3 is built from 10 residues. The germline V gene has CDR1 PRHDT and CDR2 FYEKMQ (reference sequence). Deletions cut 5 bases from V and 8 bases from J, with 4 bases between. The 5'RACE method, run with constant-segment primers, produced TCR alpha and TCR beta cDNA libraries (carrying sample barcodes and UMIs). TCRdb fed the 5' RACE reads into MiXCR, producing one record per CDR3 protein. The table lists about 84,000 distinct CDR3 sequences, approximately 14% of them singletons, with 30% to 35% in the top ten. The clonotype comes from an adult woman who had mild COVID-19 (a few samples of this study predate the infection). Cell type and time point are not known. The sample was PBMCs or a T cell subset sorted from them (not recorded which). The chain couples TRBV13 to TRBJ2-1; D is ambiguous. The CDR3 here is CASSNYEQFF. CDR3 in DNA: TGTGCCAGCAGCAACTATGAGCAGTTCTTC.